Listed below are T cell receptor beta chains from one sample, sequenced in a study of Graves' ophthalmopathy and Graves' hyperthyroidism. TCRdb redid the calling of the multiplex PCR reads with MiXCR, one entry per CDR3 protein. The sample consists of roughly 500,000 distinct CDR3 sequences, 14% of them appearing once. Sequencing was done on a sample of blood. All receptors derive from a young woman with Graves' ophthalmopathy. Both conserved end residues are part of each CDR3. A D gene is named only where the DNA matches it firmly. Some rows have no size entry. The others give once, few or many, or a class for an expanded clone.

v_gene	j_gene	abundance	d_gene	CDR3aa	CDR3nt
TRBV27	TRBJ2-2	few	-	CASSFTSGGELFF	TGTGCCAGCAGTTTCACCTCGGGCGGGGAGCTGTTTTTT
TRBV5-5	TRBJ1-5	-	TRBD1	CASSSTQGDQPQHF	TGTGCCAGCAGCTCTACTCAGGGGGATCAGCCCCAGCATTTT
TRBV4-1	TRBJ2-7	many	TRBD2	CASSPLASGPLDF	TGCGCCAGCAGCCCTCTCGCTAGCGGTCCGCTGGACTTC
TRBV6-1	TRBJ2-5	-	-	CASSDPPQETQYF	TGTGCCAGCAGTGATCCCCCCCAAGAGACCCAGTACTTC
TRBV7-8	TRBJ1-1	few	TRBD1	CASMDAGGFSDTEAFF	TGTGCCAGCATGGACGCAGGGGGCTTCTCGGACACTGAAGCTTTCTTT
TRBV3-1	TRBJ1-1	-	-	CASRPPGRDTEAFF	TGTGCCAGCAGACCCCCAGGAAGGGACACTGAAGCTTTCTTT
TRBV5-5	TRBJ1-5	many	TRBD1	CASSPIVDRRNQPQHF	TGTGCCAGCAGCCCTATTGTGGACAGGAGAAATCAGCCCCAGCATTTT
TRBV5-1	TRBJ1-2	many	TRBD1	CASSPGTGGVQANYGYTF	TGCGCCAGCAGCCCGGGGACAGGGGGTGTTCAAGCTAACTATGGCTACACCTTC
TRBV6-2/TRBV6-3	TRBJ2-4	many	TRBD1	CASRDRAGAKNIQYF	TGTGCCAGCAGGGACAGGGCGGGAGCCAAAAACATTCAGTACTTC
TRBV6-5	TRBJ2-1	few	TRBD2	CASSYSWSGRRNNEQFF	TGTGCCAGCAGTTACTCATGGAGCGGGAGGAGGAACAATGAGCAGTTCTTC
TRBV6-1	TRBJ2-7	-	TRBD1	CASSDGQGVVSYEQYF	TGTGCCAGCAGTGATGGACAGGGGGTTGTATCCTACGAGCAGTACTTC
TRBV10-3	TRBJ1-2	many	TRBD1	CAISESKDRGNGYTF	TGTGCCATCAGTGAGTCGAAGGACAGGGGGAATGGCTACACCTTC
TRBV12-3/TRBV12-4	TRBJ1-5	-	-	CASRSRVGQPQHF	TGTGCCAGCAGGAGCAGGGTGGGTCAGCCCCAGCATTTT
TRBV12-3/TRBV12-4	TRBJ2-5	many	-	CASSLRPKETQYF	TGTGCCAGCAGTTTACGGCCTAAAGAGACCCAGTACTTC
TRBV28	TRBJ1-1	few	-	CASSPSGELGTEAFF	TGTGCCAGCAGCCCCTCGGGCGAGTTGGGCACTGAAGCTTTCTTT
TRBV24-1	TRBJ2-5	many	-	CATSDPGGGETQYF	TGTGCCACCAGTGATCCAGGGGGGGGAGAGACCCAGTACTTC
TRBV12-3/TRBV12-4	TRBJ1-5	many	TRBD1	CASSLGQGDQPQHF	TGTGCCAGCAGTTTAGGACAGGGGGATCAGCCCCAGCATTTT
TRBV6-2/TRBV6-3	TRBJ1-1	-	-	CASRTLTRNTEAFF	TGTGCCAGCAGAACCCTGACCAGGAACACTGAAGCTTTCTTT
TRBV5-8	TRBJ2-3	-	-	CASSLRSSTDTQYF	TGTGCCAGCAGCTTGAGGTCTAGCACAGATACGCAGTATTTT
TRBV3-1	TRBJ2-7	few	-	CASSQRVGNSYEQYF	TGTGCCAGCAGCCAAAGAGTTGGCAACTCCTACGAGCAGTACTTC
TRBV6-1	TRBJ1-5	-	-	CASSPRQTFNQPQHF	TGTGCCAGCAGCCCAAGACAGACTTTCAATCAGCCCCAGCATTTT
TRBV12-3/TRBV12-4	TRBJ2-5	many	-	CASSLLTGVQETQYF	TGTGCCAGCAGTTTATTAACGGGGGTACAAGAGACCCAGTACTTC